These 20 T cell receptor beta chains came from one sample sequenced in a study of CD4 T cell repertoires in COVID-19. No culture step preceded sequencing of the ex vivo isolated memory T cells. Sequencing used immunoSEQ multiplex PCR; TCRdb keeps in-frame clones, though not all of them. This sample has approximately 8,400 clones, with around 84% found just once. This material consisted of effector memory CD4+ T cells from blood, taken before the COVID-19 pandemic. These receptors were taken from a human donor who had COVID-19.

V is TRBV25-1 and J is TRBJ2-1; 12 nucleotides line up with TRBD2. In germline, CDR1 is MGHDK, CDR2 SYGVNS. J lost 6 bases, V lost 5 bases, and 11 bases had no gene match. The CDR3 runs to 17 residues. CDR3 DNA sequence: TGTGCCAGCAGTTCGCGGACTAGCGGGGTTCTCGTCAATGAGCAGTTCTTC. It is translated as CASSSRTSGVLVNEQFF.

This clone was found a few times. V is TRBV7-7 and J is TRBJ2-5; 15 nucleotides line up with TRBD2. Germline V gene lookup returns CDR1 SSHAT and CDR2 FNYEAQ (reference sequence). Unmatched junction bases numbered 6, after V lost 5 bases and J lost 5 bases. The CDR3 length is 16 residues. DNA of the CDR3: TGTGCCAGCAGCAGTACCGGGACTAGCGGGAGGGAGACCCAGTACTTC. Translated: CASSSTGTSGRETQYF.

The chain uses TRBV5-4 and TRBJ2-7; 11 bases agree with TRBD2. The CDR3 is 15 amino acids. Germline CDR1 is SGHNT and CDR2 is YYREEE (reference sequence). V lost 5 bases, J lost 2 bases, and 6 bases stayed unmatched. The CDR3 loop reads CASRPGLAEAYEQYF. CDR3 DNA sequence: TGTGCCAGCAGACCGGGACTAGCGGAGGCCTACGAGCAGTACTTC.

This chain links TRBV9 with TRBJ2-7; weak D call: TRBD1 (6 bases). The ends were cut back, 5 bases at V and 6 bases at J, with 15 bases in the middle. Germline V gene lookup returns CDR1 SGDLS and CDR2 YYNGEE. CDR3 size: 13 residues. The CDR3 region has the DNA TGTGCCAGCAGTTTAGCGACAGGTTCCGAGCAGTACTTC. It yields the protein CASSLATGSEQYF.

The chain recombines TRBV6-5 with TRBJ2-5, with 7 bases identical to TRBD2. This CDR3 contains 15 residues. CDR1 is MNHEY, CDR2 SVGAGI, per germline. Losses at the gene ends were 3 bases for V and 5 bases for J; bases not matched to a gene: 9. Here the CDR3 DNA reads TGTGCCAGCAGTTATGCGGGAGCCTCTTTTGAGACCCAGTACTTC. Its translation is CASSYAGASFETQYF.

The chain couples TRBV6-1 to TRBJ2-5; D is possibly TRBD2 (5 bases). CDR3 length equals 13 residues. The V and J ends lost 8 bases and 3 bases respectively, with 13 bases between them. In germline, CDR1 is MNHNS, CDR2 SASEGT. The CDR3 reads CASVRGSEETQYF. CDR3 coding DNA: TGTGCCAGCGTTAGAGGGAGTGAAGAGACCCAGTACTTC.

Only one count was recorded for this clone. V usage is TRBV10-3 and J usage is TRBJ2-7; 8 nucleotides align to TRBD2. The V gene end was trimmed by 4 bases and the J gene end by 4 bases; junction bases not matched to a gene: 3. The CDR3 is 13 residues long. Germline CDR1 reads ENHRY; CDR2 reads SYGVKD. CDR3 sequence: CAISAGTRYEQYF. In DNA form, the CDR3 reads TGTGCCATCAGTGCCGGGACTAGATACGAGCAGTACTTC.

The chain combines TRBV18 with TRBJ1-3; maybe TRBD1 (6 bases). Per the germline V gene, CDR1 is KGHSH and CDR2 is LQKENI. The CDR3 runs 16 residues. V was shortened by 3 bases and J by 0 bases, with 12 bases between the two germline ends. Here the CDR3 reads CASSPDRQFSGNTIYF. In DNA form, the CDR3 reads TGTGCCAGCTCACCCGACAGGCAGTTCTCTGGAAACACCATATATTTT.

This rearrangement joins TRBV29-1 to TRBJ1-1; D uncertain. Germline V gene sequence: CDR1 SQVTM, CDR2 ANQGSEA. This CDR3 has 13 residues. Trimming pared 0 bases from V and 1 base from J, leaving 6 bases between. The CDR3: CSVEEGGNTEAFF. The CDR3 region has the DNA TGCAGCGTTGAAGAGGGAGGGAACACTGAAGCTTTCTTT.

The chain joins TRBV6-5 to TRBJ2-7; 9 bases agree with TRBD2. CDR1 is MNHEY and CDR2 is SVGAGI in the germline V gene. The CDR3 spans 13 residues. V dropped 4 bases and J dropped 6; count of bases not matched to a gene: 4. The CDR3 nucleotides are TGTGCCAGCAGTTGGCGGGGGGGCGGCGAGCAGTACTTC. Protein: CASSWRGGGEQYF.

The chain employs TRBV4-1 and TRBJ2-1, with a possible D match to TRBD2 (6 bases). The CDR3 loop spans 19 amino acids. Trimming took 5 bases from V and 8 from J, leaving 31 bases between them. Per the germline V gene, CDR1 is MGHRA and CDR2 is YSYEKL. Here the CDR3 DNA reads TGCGCCAGCAGCTCACCGGGACTTAAAGCAGGCCCGACTCGCGATGAGCAGTTCTTC. Translating gives CASSSPGLKAGPTRDEQFF.

The chain couples TRBV11-2 to TRBJ2-5, with 9 nucleotides matching TRBD2. The CDR3 totals 17 residues. The V and J ends lost 5 bases and 5 bases, in that order; junction bases with no gene match: 15. Germline V gives CDR1 SGHAT, CDR2 FQNNGV. The CDR3 loop reads CASSRNSGGARKETQYF. The CDR3 nucleotides are TGTGCCAGCAGCCGTAATAGCGGGGGAGCGAGAAAGGAGACCCAGTACTTC.

The CDR3 loop is CASSTGLGTDTQYF. DNA for the CDR3: TGTGCCAGTAGTACAGGGTTGGGAACAGATACGCAGTATTTT. The chain links TRBV19 to TRBJ2-3, with D tentatively TRBD1 (5 bases). With 4 bases removed from V and 3 bases from J, the gap between germline ends came to 11 bases. The length of the CDR3 is 14 residues. Germline V gene sequence: CDR1 LNHDA, CDR2 SQIVND (reference sequence).

This chain links TRBV5-1 with TRBJ1-5, with 10 bases fitting TRBD1. V dropped 3 bases and J dropped 5; count of bases not matched to a gene: 5. From germline, CDR1 is SGHRS and CDR2 YFSETQ. The CDR3 consists of 15 residues. This chain's CDR3 is CASSSGTGDHQPQHF. CDR3 nucleotide sequence: TGCGCCAGCAGCTCGGGGACAGGGGACCATCAGCCCCAGCATTTT.

The V call is TRBV7-3, the J call TRBJ2-1; D may be TRBD1 (5 bases). V was pared by 2 bases and J by 4 bases, with 6 bases between. CDR3 length: 13 residues. Germline assignment: CDR1 SGHTA and CDR2 FQGTGA. This CDR3 is CASSLGAYNEQFF. Here the CDR3 DNA reads TGTGCCAGCAGCTTAGGGGCGTACAATGAGCAGTTCTTC.

The V gene is TRBV11-2, the J gene TRBJ2-3, with a possible D match to TRBD1 (5 bases). Germline lookup yields CDR1 SGHAT and CDR2 FQNNGV. V was trimmed by 4 bases and J by 1 base, leaving 9 bases between them. The CDR3 is 14 amino acids. The CDR3 DNA follows: TGTGCCAGCAGCTCCAGGGCGGGCACAGATACGCAGTATTTT. Translating it yields CASSSRAGTDTQYF.

The rearrangement joins TRBV6-1 to TRBJ1-2, with 7 bases fitting TRBD1. V lost 5 bases to trimming and J lost 8 bases; unmatched junction nucleotides: 5. Germline CDR1 MNHNS, CDR2 SASEGT. The CDR3 covers 12 residues. CDR3 coding DNA: TGTGCCAGCAGTTCATCAGGGGGGGGCTACACCTTC. Encoded protein: CASSSSGGGYTF.

The count of this clone is one. The chain combines TRBV29-1 with TRBJ2-7; unclear D gene. V dropped 8 bases and J dropped 5 bases, with 16 bases sitting between them. Germline V lookup: CDR1 SQVTM, CDR2 ANQGSEA. This CDR3 has 12 amino acids. The CDR3 here is CSCLAFSNEQYF. The CDR3 region has the DNA TGCAGCTGCTTGGCCTTTTCAAACGAGCAGTACTTC.

This chain connects TRBV5-1 to TRBJ1-3; TRBD1 aligns across 7 bases. The CDR3 has 15 amino acids. V gave up 4 bases and J gave up 2 bases; unmatched junction bases: 6. Germline assignment: CDR1 SGHRS and CDR2 YFSETQ. DNA for the CDR3: TGCGCCAGCAGCGCGGGACAGTCTGCTGGAAACACCATATATTTT. Translated, it gives CASSAGQSAGNTIYF.

Written as DNA, the CDR3 is TGTGCCTGGGAGTCATCGTCCTACGAGCAGTACTTC. It specifies CAWESSSYEQYF. This chain connects TRBV30 to TRBJ2-7; D not resolved. CDR3 length: 12 amino acids. Trimming removed 5 bases at V and 1 base at J, with 9 bases between. Germline assignment: CDR1 GTSNPN and CDR2 SVGIG (reference sequence).